What follows describes a single T cell receptor (beta chain). The sample comes from a study of CD8+CD57+ T cells in acquired aplastic anemia. It was genomic DNA that served as the template for profiling TCR beta VDJ and CDR3. TCRdb reprocessed the reads with MiXCR, giving one entry per CDR3 protein. The repertoire holds about 130,000 distinct CDR3 sequences, 48% seen once, with 2% to 3% in the top ten. Germline V gene data show CDR1 as DFQATT and CDR2 as SNEGSKA (reference sequence). CDR3 length equals 13 residues. The V gene end was trimmed by 6 bases and the J gene end by 4 bases; junction bases not matched to a gene: 8.

Sample: sorted CD4+, CD8+, or CD8+CD57+ T cells (not recorded which) from PBMCs. This chain links TRBV20-1 with TRBJ2-5; 7 bases are a match to TRBD1. This sequence was found in a human donor in good health, serving as a control. The CDR3 bases are TGCAGTGCCAGGGGTGCAGGGGGAGAGACCCAGTACTTC. Amino acid sequence: CSARGAGGETQYF.